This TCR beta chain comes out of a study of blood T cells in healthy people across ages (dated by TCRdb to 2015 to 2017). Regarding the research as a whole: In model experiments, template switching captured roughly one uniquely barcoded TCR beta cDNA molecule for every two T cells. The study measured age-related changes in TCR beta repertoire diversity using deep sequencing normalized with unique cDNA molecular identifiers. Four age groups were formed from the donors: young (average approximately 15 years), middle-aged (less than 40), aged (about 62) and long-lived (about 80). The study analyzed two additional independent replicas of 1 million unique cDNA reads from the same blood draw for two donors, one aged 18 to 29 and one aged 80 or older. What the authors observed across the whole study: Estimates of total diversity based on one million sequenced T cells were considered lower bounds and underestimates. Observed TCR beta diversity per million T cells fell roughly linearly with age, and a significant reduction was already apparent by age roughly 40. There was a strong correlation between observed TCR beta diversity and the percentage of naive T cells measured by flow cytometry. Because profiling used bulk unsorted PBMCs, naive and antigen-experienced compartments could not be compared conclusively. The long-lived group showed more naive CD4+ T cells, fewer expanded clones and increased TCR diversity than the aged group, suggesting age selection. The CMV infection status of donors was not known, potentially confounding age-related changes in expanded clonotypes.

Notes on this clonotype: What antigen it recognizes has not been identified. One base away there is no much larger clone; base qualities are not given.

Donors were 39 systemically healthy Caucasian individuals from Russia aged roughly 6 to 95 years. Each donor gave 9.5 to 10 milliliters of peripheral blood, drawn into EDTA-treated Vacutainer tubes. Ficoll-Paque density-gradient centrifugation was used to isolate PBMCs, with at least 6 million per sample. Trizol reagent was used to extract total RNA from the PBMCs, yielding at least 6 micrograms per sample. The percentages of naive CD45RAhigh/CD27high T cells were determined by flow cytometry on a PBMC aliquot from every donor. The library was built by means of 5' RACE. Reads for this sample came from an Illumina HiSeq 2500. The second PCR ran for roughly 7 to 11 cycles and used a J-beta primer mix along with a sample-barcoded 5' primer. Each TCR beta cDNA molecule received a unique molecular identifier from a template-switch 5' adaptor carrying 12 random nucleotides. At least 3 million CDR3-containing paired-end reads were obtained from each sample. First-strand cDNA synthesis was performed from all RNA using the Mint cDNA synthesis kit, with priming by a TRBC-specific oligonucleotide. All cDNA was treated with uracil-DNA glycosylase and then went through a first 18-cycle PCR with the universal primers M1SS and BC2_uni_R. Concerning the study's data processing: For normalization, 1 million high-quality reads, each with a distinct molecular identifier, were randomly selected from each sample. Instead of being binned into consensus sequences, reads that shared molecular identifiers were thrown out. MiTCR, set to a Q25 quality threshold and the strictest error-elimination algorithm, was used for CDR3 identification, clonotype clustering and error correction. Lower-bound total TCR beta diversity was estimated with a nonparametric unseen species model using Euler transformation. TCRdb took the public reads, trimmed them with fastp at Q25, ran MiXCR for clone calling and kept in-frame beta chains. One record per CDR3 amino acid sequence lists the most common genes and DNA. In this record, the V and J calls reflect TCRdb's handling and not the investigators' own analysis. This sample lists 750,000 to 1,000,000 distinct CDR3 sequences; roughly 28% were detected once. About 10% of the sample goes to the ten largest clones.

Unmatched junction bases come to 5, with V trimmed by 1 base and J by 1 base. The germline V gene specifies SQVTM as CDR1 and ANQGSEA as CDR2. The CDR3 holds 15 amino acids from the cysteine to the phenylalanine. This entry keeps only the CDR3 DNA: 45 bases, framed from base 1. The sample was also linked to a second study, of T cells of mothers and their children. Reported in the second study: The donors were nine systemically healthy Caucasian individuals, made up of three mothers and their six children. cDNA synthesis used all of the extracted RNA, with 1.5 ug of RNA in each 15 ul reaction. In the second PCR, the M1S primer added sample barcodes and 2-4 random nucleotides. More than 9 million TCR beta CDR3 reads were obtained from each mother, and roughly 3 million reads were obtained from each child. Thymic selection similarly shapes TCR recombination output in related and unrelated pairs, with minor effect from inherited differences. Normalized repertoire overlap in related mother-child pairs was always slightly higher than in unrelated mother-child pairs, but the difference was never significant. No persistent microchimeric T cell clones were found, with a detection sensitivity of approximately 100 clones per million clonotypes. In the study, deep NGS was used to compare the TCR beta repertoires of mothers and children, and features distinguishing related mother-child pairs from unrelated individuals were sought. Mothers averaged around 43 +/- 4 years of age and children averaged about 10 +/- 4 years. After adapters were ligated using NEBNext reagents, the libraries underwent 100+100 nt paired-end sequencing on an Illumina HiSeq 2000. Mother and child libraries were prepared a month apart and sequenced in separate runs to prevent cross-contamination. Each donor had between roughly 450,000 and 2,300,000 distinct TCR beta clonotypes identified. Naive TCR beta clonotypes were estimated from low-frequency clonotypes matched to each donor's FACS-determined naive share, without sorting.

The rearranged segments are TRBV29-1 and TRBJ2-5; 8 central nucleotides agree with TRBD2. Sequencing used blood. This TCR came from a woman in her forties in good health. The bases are TGCAGCGTTGAAGGAGGAGCGGGGGCCCAAGAGACCCAGTACTTC. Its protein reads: CSVEGGAGAQETQYF.